These 5 T cell receptor beta chains share one sample of origin, sequenced in a study of blood T cell repertoires in COVID-19 (dated by TCRdb to the early 2020s). Preparation of the library involved the immunoSEQ multiplex PCR assay. TCRdb obtained this table from immuneACCESS and retained in-frame rearrangements with V and J assigned. These tables miss some clones; where compared with another copy, unresolved V genes account for less than half of the shortfall, and the remainder is unexplained. The sample table contains 200,000 to 300,000 clones; only one count was recorded for approximately 84% of them. The top ten clonotypes cover 1.5% to 2% of the sample. The sample taken for sequencing was PBMCs or T cells enriched from blood (not recorded which). These receptors came from a middle-aged man who had recovered from COVID-19.

V is TRBV3-1 (or the pseudogene TRBV3-2) and J is TRBJ2-4; a weak D match, TRBD2 (6 bases). Per germline, CDR1 LGHDT and CDR2 YNNKEL (reference sequence). Trimming took 4 bases from V and 1 from J, leaving 14 bases between them. The CDR3 contains 16 residues. Written as DNA, the CDR3 is TGTGCCAGCAGCCCGGGGGAATTTCGGGCCAAAAACATTCAGTACTTC. Translated, it gives CASSPGEFRAKNIQYF.

The rearrangement uses TRBV9 and TRBJ1-2; possible D gene TRBD1, 6 bases. The CDR3 loop spans 14 amino acids. Germline V gene lookup returns CDR1 SGDLS and CDR2 YYNGEE. V was clipped by 0 bases and J by 4 bases, with 10 bases between them. The CDR3 sequence: CASSVEGGFYGYTF. The CDR3 coding sequence is TGTGCCAGCAGCGTAGAGGGGGGGTTCTATGGCTACACCTTC.

The chain recombines TRBV7-2 with TRBJ1-4; D is perhaps TRBD1 (5 bases). V gave up 1 base and J gave up 6 bases, with 6 bases separating them. CDR1 SGHTA and CDR2 FQGNSA come from the germline V gene. This CDR3 contains 13 residues. The CDR3 loop reads CASSLEGYEKLFF. For the CDR3, the DNA is TGTGCCAGCAGCTTAGAGGGGTATGAAAAACTGTTTTTT.

This sequence joins TRBV3-1 (or the pseudogene TRBV3-2) and TRBJ1-2; D gene unclear. The CDR3 runs to 17 residues. V shed 6 bases and J shed 1 base, with 21 bases lying between them. CDR1 is LGHDT and CDR2 is YNNKEL in the germline V gene (reference sequence). The CDR3 region has the DNA TGTGCCAGCAGTTCTTCTCAGTTTCGGAGTTTTAACTATGGCTACACCTTC. Its protein product is CASSSSQFRSFNYGYTF.

The V and J genes are TRBV29-1 and TRBJ2-6, with TRBD1 matching 7 bases. Trimming took 4 bases from V and 4 from J; bases not matched to a gene: 7. CDR3 length equals 15 residues. Germline CDR1 is SQVTM and CDR2 is ANQGSEA. Here the CDR3 DNA reads TGCAGCGTTGGGACAGGACCCTTGGGGGCCAACGTCCTGACTTTC. Translation gives CSVGTGPLGANVLTF.